This T cell receptor (beta chain) was obtained from a study of blood T cell repertoires in COVID-19 (dated by TCRdb to 2018 to 2020). Study-wide context: Collaborator samples came from the United States, Italy and Spain and covered acute and convalescent phases of COVID-19. The material from the prospective study consisted of cDNA or gDNA derived from T cells, B-cell-depleted T cells, or PBMCs. Subjects who had been exposed to COVID-19, were actively infected with it, or had recovered from it provided the deeply sampled blood TCRbeta repertoires that made up the dataset. A freely available public database, intended as a resource for researchers studying the immune response to SARS-CoV-2, is where the repertoires were released. The samples were drawn from the first 160 participants of the ongoing ImmuneRACE study and from 1,254 subjects provided by 6 global collaborators. Nearly every sample came with metadata listing a de-identified subject ID, COVID-19 status, age in years and sex. HLA class I and class II types, where available, came from metadata supplied by the sample provider rather than from assay-based typing. Findings and caveats that apply to the study as a whole: Clinical and demographic metadata were provided uncurated, with the amount varying by source and participant.

This clone appeared once. Its antigen is currently not known. One base away there is no much larger clone; base qualities are not given. Enrolling through a virtual design, the prospective study's participants ranged in age from roughly 18 to 95 years and lived across around 25 United States geographic areas. In the prospective study, participants were assigned to cohorts based on the clinical history participants reported in a screening survey and a study questionnaire. Recovered participants in ImmuneRACE Cohort 3 were defined by two consecutive negative NP/OP PCR tests, clearance by a healthcare professional, or resolution of symptoms. Each participant in the prospective study had whole blood, serum and a nasopharyngeal or oropharyngeal swab collected by mobile phlebotomists. Additional blood draws and questionnaires over an approximately 2-month period could optionally be provided by prospective study participants. Before DNA extraction, blood samples from the prospective study were shipped at room temperature or frozen.

V gives up 6 bases and J gives up 6 bases, and the segment between their germline ends measures 5 bases. Including cysteine and phenylalanine, the CDR3 has 11 amino acids. Here the CDR3 DNA is all that survives: 33 bases in frame from base 1. Sequences MGHDK (CDR1) and SYGVNS (CDR2) are obtained from the germline V gene. The immunoSEQ Assay, a bias-controlled multiplex PCR, was used to amplify TCRbeta CDR3 regions from genomic DNA. In the authors' own workflow: The number of nucleated cells in each sample was estimated from the amplification of reference gene primers within the assay. Sequence reads were collapsed and filtered to measure the absolute abundance of every unique TCRbeta CDR3 rearrangement. For each sample, productive Simpson clonality was calculated as the square root of Simpson's diversity index over productive rearrangements. The clones in this table, taken by TCRdb from immuneACCESS, are in-frame only. Not every clone is retained; where verified, under half of the shortfall comes from an unresolved V gene, and the cause of the rest is unknown. Clone size and V and J calls were adopted from that table, with D and trimming inferred from the DNA. This sample has approximately 290,000 clones in its table, and approximately 85% of those were observed once. About 4.1% of the sample is in the top ten clones.

The sample consisted of PBMCs or T cells enriched from blood (not recorded which). The chain was built from TRBV25-1 and TRBJ2-2, with the D gene uncertain. The origin of this receptor is a woman in her twenties or thirties who had recovered from COVID-19. CDR3 protein: CASSPAGELFF. The nucleotides read TGTGCCAGCAGCCCGGCCGGGGAGCTGTTTTTT.